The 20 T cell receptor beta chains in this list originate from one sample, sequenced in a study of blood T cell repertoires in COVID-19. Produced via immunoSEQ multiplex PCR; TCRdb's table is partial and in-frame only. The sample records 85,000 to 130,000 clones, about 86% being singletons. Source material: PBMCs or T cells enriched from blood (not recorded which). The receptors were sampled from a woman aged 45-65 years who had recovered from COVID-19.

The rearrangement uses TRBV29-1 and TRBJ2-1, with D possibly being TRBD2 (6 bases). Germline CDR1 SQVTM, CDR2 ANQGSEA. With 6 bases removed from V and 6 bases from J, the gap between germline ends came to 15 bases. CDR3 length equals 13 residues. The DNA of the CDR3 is TGCAGCGTGGACTACGGGACGAGCAATGAGCAGTTCTTC. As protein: CSVDYGTSNEQFF.

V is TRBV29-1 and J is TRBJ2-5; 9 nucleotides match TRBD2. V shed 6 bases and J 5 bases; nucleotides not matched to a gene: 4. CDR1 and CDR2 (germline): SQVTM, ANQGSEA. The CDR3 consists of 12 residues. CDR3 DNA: TGCAGCGTCATCGGACTAGCGGAGACCCAGTACTTC. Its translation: CSVIGLAETQYF.

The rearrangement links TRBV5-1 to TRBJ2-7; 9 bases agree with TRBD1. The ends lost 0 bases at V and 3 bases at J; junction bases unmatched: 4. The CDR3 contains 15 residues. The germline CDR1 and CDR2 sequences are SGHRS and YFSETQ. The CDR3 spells CASSLAGTGIYEQYF. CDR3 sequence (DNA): TGCGCCAGCAGCTTGGCCGGGACAGGGATCTACGAGCAGTACTTC. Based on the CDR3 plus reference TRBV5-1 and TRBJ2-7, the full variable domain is KAGVTQTPRYLIKTRGQQVTLSCSPISGHRSVSWYQQTPGQGLQFLFEYFSETQRNKGNFPGRFSGRQFSNSRSEMNVSTLELGDSALYLCASSLAGTGIYEQYFGPGTRLTVT.

The CDR3 loop is CASSSLAGRQETQYF. Written as DNA, the CDR3 is TGTGCCAGCAGCTCCCTGGCGGGACGACAAGAGACCCAGTACTTC. This chain connects TRBV13 to TRBJ2-5; TRBD2 is a possible D gene (6 bases). The CDR3 consists of 15 residues. Germline CDR1 reads PRHDT; CDR2 reads FYEKMQ (reference sequence). V was trimmed by 4 bases and J by 2 bases, leaving 14 bases between them.

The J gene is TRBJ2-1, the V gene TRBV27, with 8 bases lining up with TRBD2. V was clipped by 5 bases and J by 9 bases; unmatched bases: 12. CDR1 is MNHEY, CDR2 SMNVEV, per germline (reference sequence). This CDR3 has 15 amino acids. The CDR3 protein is CASSGGLGAGGEQFF. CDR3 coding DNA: TGTGCCAGCAGTGGGGGACTAGGCGCGGGGGGTGAGCAGTTCTTC.

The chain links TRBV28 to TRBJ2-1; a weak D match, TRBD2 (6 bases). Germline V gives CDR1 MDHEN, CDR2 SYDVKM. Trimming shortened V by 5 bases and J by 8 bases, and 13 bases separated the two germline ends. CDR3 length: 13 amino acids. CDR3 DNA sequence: TGTGCCAGCAGTGCGGCGGGACGCGATGAGCAGTTCTTC. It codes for CASSAAGRDEQFF.

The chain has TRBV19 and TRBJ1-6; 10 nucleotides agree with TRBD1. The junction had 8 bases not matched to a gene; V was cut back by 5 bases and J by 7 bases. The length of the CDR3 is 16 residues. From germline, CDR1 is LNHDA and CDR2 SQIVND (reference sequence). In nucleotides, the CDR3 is TGTGCCAGTAGTTTAAGCTCGACAGGGGGCAATTCACCCCTCCACTTT. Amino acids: CASSLSSTGGNSPLHF.

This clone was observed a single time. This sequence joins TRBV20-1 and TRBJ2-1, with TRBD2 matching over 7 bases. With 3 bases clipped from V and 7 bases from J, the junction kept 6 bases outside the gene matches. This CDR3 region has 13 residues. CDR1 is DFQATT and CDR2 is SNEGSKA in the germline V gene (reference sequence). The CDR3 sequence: CSASFAGANEQFF. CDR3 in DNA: TGCAGTGCTAGTTTCGCGGGAGCGAATGAGCAGTTCTTC.

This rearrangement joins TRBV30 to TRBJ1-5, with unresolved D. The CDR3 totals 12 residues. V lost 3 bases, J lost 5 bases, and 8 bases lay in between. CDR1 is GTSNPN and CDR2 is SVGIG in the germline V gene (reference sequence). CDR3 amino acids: CAWRMGDQPQHF. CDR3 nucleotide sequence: TGTGCCTGGAGGATGGGAGATCAGCCCCAGCATTTT. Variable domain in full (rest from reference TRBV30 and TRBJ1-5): SQTIHQWPATLVQPVGSPLSLECTVEGTSNPNLYWYRQAAGRGLQLLFYSVGIGQISSEVPQNLSASRPQDRQFILSSKKLLLSDSGFYLCAWRMGDQPQHFGDGTRLSIL.

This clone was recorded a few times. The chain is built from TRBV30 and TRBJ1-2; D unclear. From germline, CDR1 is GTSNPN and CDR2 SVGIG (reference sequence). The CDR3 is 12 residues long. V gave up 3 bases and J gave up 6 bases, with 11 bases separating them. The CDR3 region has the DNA TGTGCCTGGAGAGAAGCCTACGATGGCTACACCTTC. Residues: CAWREAYDGYTF.

This chain's CDR3 is CASSKTGGHTEAFF. Here the CDR3 DNA reads TGTGCCAGCAGTAAGACAGGGGGGCACACTGAAGCTTTCTTT. The chain recombines TRBV27 with TRBJ1-1; 9 bases are a match to TRBD1. This CDR3 region has 14 residues. V shed 5 bases, J shed 3 bases, and the junction held 4 bases outside the gene matches. Germline values: CDR1 MNHEY, CDR2 SMNVEV (reference sequence).

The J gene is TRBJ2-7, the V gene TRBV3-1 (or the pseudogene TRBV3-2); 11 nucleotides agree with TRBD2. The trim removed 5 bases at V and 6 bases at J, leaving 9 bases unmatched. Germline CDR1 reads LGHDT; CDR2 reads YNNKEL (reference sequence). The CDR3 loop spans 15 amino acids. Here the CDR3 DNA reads TGTGCCAGCAGCTACTCCGGGACTAGCGGAGCCGAGCAGTACTTC. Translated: CASSYSGTSGAEQYF.

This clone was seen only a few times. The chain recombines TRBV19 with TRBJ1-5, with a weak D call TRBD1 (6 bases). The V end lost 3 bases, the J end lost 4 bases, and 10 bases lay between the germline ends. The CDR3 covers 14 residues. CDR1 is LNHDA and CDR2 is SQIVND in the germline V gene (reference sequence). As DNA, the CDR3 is TGTGCCAGTAGTATCTCACAGGGAAATCAGCCCCAGCATTTT. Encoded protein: CASSISQGNQPQHF.

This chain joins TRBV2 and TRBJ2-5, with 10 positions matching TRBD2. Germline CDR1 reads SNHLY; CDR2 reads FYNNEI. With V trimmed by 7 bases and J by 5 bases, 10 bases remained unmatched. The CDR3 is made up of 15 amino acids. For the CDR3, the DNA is TGTGCCAGCATCCTTCTAGCGGGGGCAGGCGAGACCCAGTACTTC. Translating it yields CASILLAGAGETQYF.

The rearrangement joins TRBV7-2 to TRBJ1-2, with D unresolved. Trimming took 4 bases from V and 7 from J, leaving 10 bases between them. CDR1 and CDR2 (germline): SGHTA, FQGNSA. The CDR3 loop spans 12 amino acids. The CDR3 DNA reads TGTGCCAGCAGCTCCGACGGGGTTGGCTACACCTTC. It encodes CASSSDGVGYTF.

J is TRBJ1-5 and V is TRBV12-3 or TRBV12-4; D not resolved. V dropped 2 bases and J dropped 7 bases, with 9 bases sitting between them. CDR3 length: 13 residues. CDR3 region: CASSLREIQPQHF. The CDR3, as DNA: TGTGCCAGCAGTTTAAGGGAGATACAGCCCCAGCATTTT.

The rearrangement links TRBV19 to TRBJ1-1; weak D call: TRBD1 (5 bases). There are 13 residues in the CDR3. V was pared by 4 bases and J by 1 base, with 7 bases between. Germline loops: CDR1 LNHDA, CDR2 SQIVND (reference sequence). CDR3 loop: CASSRQPNTEAFF. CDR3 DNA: TGTGCCAGTAGTAGACAGCCGAACACTGAAGCTTTCTTT.

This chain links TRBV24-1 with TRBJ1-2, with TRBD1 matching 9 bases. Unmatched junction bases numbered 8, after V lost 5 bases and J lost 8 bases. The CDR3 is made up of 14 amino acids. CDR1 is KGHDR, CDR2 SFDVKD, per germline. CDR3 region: CATSASDRGIGYTF. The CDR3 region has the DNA TGTGCCACCAGTGCCTCCGACAGGGGGATCGGCTACACCTTC.

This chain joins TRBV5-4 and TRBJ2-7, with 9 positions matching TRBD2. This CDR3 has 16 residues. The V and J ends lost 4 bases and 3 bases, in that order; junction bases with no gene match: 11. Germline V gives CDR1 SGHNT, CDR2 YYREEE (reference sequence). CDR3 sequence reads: CASSAGGQRAVYEQYF. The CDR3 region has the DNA TGTGCCAGCAGCGCGGGAGGGCAAAGGGCCGTCTACGAGCAGTACTTC.

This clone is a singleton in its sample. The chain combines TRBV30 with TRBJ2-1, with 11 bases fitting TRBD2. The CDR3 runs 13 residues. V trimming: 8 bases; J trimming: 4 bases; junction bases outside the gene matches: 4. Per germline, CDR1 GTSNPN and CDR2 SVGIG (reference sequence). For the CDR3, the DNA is TGTGCCGCGGGACTAGCGGTTTACAATGAGCAGTTCTTC. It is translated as CAAGLAVYNEQFF.